These 13 T cell receptor beta chains share one sample of origin, sequenced in a study of blood T cell repertoires in COVID-19. Method: immunoSEQ multiplex PCR; TCRdb's copy keeps in-frame clones and lacks some. The sample records 200,000 to 250,000 clones, roughly 90% being singletons. Sequenced input: peripheral blood. Receptors were obtained from a man aged 25-45 years who had recovered from COVID-19.

This sequence joins TRBV30 and TRBJ2-7; D perhaps matches TRBD2 (5 bases). The CDR3 has 15 amino acids. CDR1 and CDR2 from the germline V gene are GTSNPN and SVGIG (reference sequence). V lost 2 bases, J lost 2 bases, and 16 bases lay in between. The CDR3 loop reads CAWSPDGGAAYEQYF. CDR3 DNA sequence: TGTGCCTGGAGTCCCGACGGAGGCGCGGCCTACGAGCAGTACTTC.

V is TRBV11-2 and J is TRBJ2-7; TRBD1 aligns across 9 bases. V was clipped by 5 bases and J by 4 bases; unmatched bases: 18. This CDR3 region has 18 residues. Germline V gene sequence: CDR1 SGHAT, CDR2 FQNNGV. CDR3 bases: TGTGCCAGCAGCACCTCACGGGACAGGGATGTTTCACGGTACGAGCAGTACTTC. As protein: CASSTSRDRDVSRYEQYF.

The chain uses TRBV27 and TRBJ1-2, with no clear D. The CDR3 sequence is 15 residues long. CDR1 and CDR2 (germline): MNHEY, SMNVEV (reference sequence). Trimming removed 1 base at V and 0 bases at J, with 9 bases between. The CDR3 region has the DNA TGTGCCAGCAGTTTATGGGTCGGAGCTAACTATGGCTACACCTTC. Amino acids: CASSLWVGANYGYTF.

This chain joins TRBV5-6 and TRBJ2-2; maybe TRBD2 (6 bases). The V end lost 0 bases, the J end lost 6 bases, and 9 bases lay between the germline ends. CDR3 length: 14 amino acids. Germline V gene sequence: CDR1 SGHDT, CDR2 YYEEEE. The CDR3 DNA reads as TGTGCCAGCAGCTTGGGGGACTGGGCCGGGGAGCTGTTTTTT. This sequence encodes CASSLGDWAGELFF.

J is TRBJ1-1 and V is TRBV19, with 7 bases identical to TRBD1. The J segment lost 0 bases and the V segment lost 7 bases, leaving 2 bases of the junction unmatched. Germline CDR1 LNHDA, CDR2 SQIVND (reference sequence). The CDR3 runs 13 residues. CDR3 in DNA: TGTGCCAGTAAACAGGGGTTGAACACTGAAGCTTTCTTT. Protein sequence: CASKQGLNTEAFF.

The CDR3 bases are TGCGCCAGCAGCCAAGGTCTCAGGGGTTCTATGAACACTGAAGCTTTCTTT. This sequence encodes CASSQGLRGSMNTEAFF. The rearrangement links TRBV4-3 to TRBJ1-1; TRBD1 might be the D (6 bases). The CDR3 is made up of 17 amino acids. Germline values: CDR1 LGHNA, CDR2 YSLEER. V was shortened by 1 base and J by 0 bases, with 15 bases between the two germline ends.

V usage is TRBV19 and J usage is TRBJ2-5, with 8 bases that match TRBD2. Germline V gene data show CDR1 as LNHDA and CDR2 as SQIVND (reference sequence). The CDR3 totals 15 residues. The V gene end was trimmed by 1 base and the J gene end by 1 base; junction bases not matched to a gene: 2. The chain's CDR3 is CASSIGRGAQETQYF. The CDR3, as DNA: TGTGCCAGTAGTATAGGGCGGGGGGCCCAAGAGACCCAGTACTTC.

Here the CDR3 reads CASSLSRGRHEQYF. The CDR3 bases are TGTGCCAGCAGCTTAAGCAGGGGCCGACACGAGCAGTACTTC. V gene TRBV7-2 combines with J gene TRBJ2-7; tentative D call: TRBD1 (6 bases). V lost 2 bases, J lost 5 bases, and 13 bases lay in between. Germline CDR1 SGHTA, CDR2 FQGNSA. This CDR3 is 14 amino acids long.

The V call is TRBV5-8, the J call TRBJ1-5; D not certain. This CDR3 region has 16 residues. The germline gives CDR1 SGHTS, CDR2 YDEGEE. Trimming removed 1 base from V and 2 bases from J, with 13 bases in between. This CDR3 is CASSLFRSGGNQPQHF. The DNA of the CDR3 is TGTGCCAGCAGCTTGTTTCGAAGCGGAGGCAATCAGCCCCAGCATTTT.

This clone was observed once. The genes are TRBV19 and TRBJ1-2; 12 nucleotides agree with TRBD1. The CDR3 covers 15 residues. The germline CDR1 and CDR2 sequences are LNHDA and SQIVND (reference sequence). With 4 bases clipped from V and 4 bases from J, the junction kept 4 bases outside the gene matches. The CDR3 DNA reads TGTGCCAGTAGTAGGGGACAGGGGGCGAGCTATGGCTACACCTTC. As protein: CASSRGQGASYGYTF.

This clone was observed once. This sequence joins TRBV5-1 and TRBJ2-7, with TRBD1 as a possible D gene (6 bases). Germline V gene data show CDR1 as SGHRS and CDR2 as YFSETQ. The CDR3 runs 16 residues. The V end was cut by 0 bases, the J end by 2 bases, with 15 bases between. The chain's CDR3 is CASSLAPTGVPYEQYF. In DNA form, the CDR3 reads TGCGCCAGCAGCTTGGCCCCGACAGGAGTTCCCTACGAGCAGTACTTC.

This rearrangement joins TRBV7-2 to TRBJ1-1, with D unresolved. Germline V CDR1 and CDR2: SGHTA, FQGNSA. Trimming took 1 base from V and 3 from J, leaving 6 bases between them. CDR3 length equals 13 residues. The CDR3 nucleotides are TGTGCCAGCAGCTTAGTAGTCTACACTGAAGCTTTCTTT. This codes for CASSLVVYTEAFF.

The chain links TRBV3-1 (or the pseudogene TRBV3-2) to TRBJ2-5; 8 positions agree with TRBD2. Germline V gene lookup returns CDR1 LGHDT and CDR2 YNNKEL (reference sequence). Trimming cost V 1 base and J 1 base; bases outside gene matches: 8. The CDR3 is made up of 17 amino acids. CDR3 amino acids: CASSQAGGAILQETQYF. The CDR3 DNA is TGTGCCAGCAGCCAAGCCGGGGGGGCTATCCTCCAAGAGACCCAGTACTTC.